This T cell receptor (beta chain) was sequenced for a study of memory B cells and T cells in multiple sclerosis. CDR1 is SNHLY, CDR2 FYNNEI, per germline. The CDR3 length is 15 residues. The germline V and J ends were trimmed by 1 base and 1 base, with 10 bases remaining between them. Using immunoSEQ multiplex PCR, the repertoire was profiled, and TCRdb retains in-frame clones only, with some absent. This table holds some 7,900 clones, around 58% found once. Sequencing was carried out using memory (CD45RO+) CD8+ T cells from blood. The rearrangement uses TRBV2 and TRBJ1-1, with D tentatively TRBD1 (6 bases). This sequence originates from a human donor with multiple sclerosis. The CDR3 spells CASSEGGGRNTEAFF. The CDR3 DNA sequence: TGTGCCAGCAGTGAAGGGGGGGGCCGGAACACTGAAGCTTTCTTT.